This TCR beta chain was identified in a study of breast tumors, draining lymph nodes, adjacent tissues. Study-wide results and limits: The data were judged consistent with most tumor T cells coming from lymph node and expanding in tumor. Tumor and nontumor repertoires were significantly more similar in luminal-like than in basal-like breast cancer. Tumor repertoires ranked between lymph nodes and nontumor tissue in diversity, with V and J gene preferences.

Breast cancer patients provided tissue from their axillary draining lymph nodes. TCRdb independently ran MiXCR on the multiplex PCR reads; one entry per CDR3 protein. The data contain around 120,000 distinct CDR3 sequences, about 20% of them singletons. There are many counts of this clonotype. Its antigen is undetermined. Germline CDR1 is DFQATT and CDR2 is SNEGSKA (reference sequence). The trim removed 5 bases at V and 7 bases at J, leaving 13 bases unmatched. The CDR3 has 15 amino acids. This sequence was found in a female donor with breast cancer. Some clones in this sample may be carry-over from other donors' samples. Sequenced input: axillary lymph node tissue. The rearrangement uses TRBV20-1 and TRBJ2-2; 7 nucleotides align to TRBD2. The CDR3 protein is CSAPFRGGSGGELFF. CDR3 nucleotides: TGCAGTGCTCCCTTTCGCGGGGGAAGTGGCGGGGAGCTGTTTTTT.